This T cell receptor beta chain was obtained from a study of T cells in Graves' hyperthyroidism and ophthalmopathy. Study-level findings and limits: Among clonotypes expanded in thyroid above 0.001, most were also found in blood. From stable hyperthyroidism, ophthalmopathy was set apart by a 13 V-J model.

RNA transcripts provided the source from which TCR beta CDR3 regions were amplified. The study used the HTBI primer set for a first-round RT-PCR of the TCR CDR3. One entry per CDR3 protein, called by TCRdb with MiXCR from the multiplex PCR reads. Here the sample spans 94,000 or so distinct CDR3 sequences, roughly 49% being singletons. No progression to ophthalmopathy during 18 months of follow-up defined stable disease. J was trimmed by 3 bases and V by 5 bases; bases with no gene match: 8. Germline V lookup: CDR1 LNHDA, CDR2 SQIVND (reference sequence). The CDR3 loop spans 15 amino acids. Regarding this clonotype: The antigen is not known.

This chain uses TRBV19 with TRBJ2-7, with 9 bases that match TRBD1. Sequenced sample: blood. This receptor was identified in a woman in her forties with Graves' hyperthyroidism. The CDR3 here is CASSRAGQGLYEQYF. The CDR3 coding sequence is TGTGCCAGTAGTCGTGCGGGACAGGGTCTCTACGAGCAGTACTTC.